Listed below are T cell receptor beta chains from one sample, sequenced in a study of cytomegalovirus exposure and HLA in healthy donors. Assay used: immunoSEQ multiplex PCR; TCRdb lists only in-frame clones, some missing. The data contain hundreds of thousands of clones, approximately 87% of them singletons. What was sequenced was PBMCs. The receptors here all came from a woman under 30 in good health and CMV-seronegative. CDR3s include the opening cysteine and the closing phenylalanine or tryptophan. Each record gives: clone size, V gene, J gene, D gene, CDR3 DNA, CDR3 protein. A D gene is named only where the DNA matches it firmly. Clone sizes are given selectively: once, few, many, or a class where the clone is expanded.

abundance: .
v_gene: TRBV9
j_gene: TRBJ1-2
d_gene: TRBD1
CDR3nt: TGTGCCAGCAGCGTAGCTGCAGGGGGCTATAACTATGGCTACACCTTC
CDR3aa: CASSVAAGGYNYGYTF

abundance: .
v_gene: TRBV30
j_gene: TRBJ1-2
d_gene: .
CDR3nt: TGTGCCTGGGACAGGATCTATGGCTACACCTTC
CDR3aa: CAWDRIYGYTF

abundance: once
v_gene: TRBV6-6
j_gene: TRBJ2-2
d_gene: .
CDR3nt: TGTGCCAGCAGTTCGACTAGCACCGGGGAGCTGTTTTTT
CDR3aa: CASSSTSTGELFF

abundance: once
v_gene: TRBV30
j_gene: TRBJ2-1
d_gene: TRBD2
CDR3nt: TGTGCCTGGACCGGGACTAGCGTCTACAATGAGCAGTTCTTC
CDR3aa: CAWTGTSVYNEQFF

abundance: .
v_gene: TRBV7-6
j_gene: TRBJ2-7
d_gene: TRBD2
CDR3nt: TGTGCCAGCAGCTTAGGGGCACTAGCGGGGGCCTACGAGCAGTACTTC
CDR3aa: CASSLGALAGAYEQYF

abundance: .
v_gene: TRBV7-9
j_gene: TRBJ2-3
d_gene: .
CDR3nt: TGTGCCAGCAGCGCTGGACTATTCCCTAGCACAGATACGCAGTATTTT
CDR3aa: CASSAGLFPSTDTQYF

abundance: .
v_gene: TRBV2
j_gene: TRBJ2-7
d_gene: TRBD2
CDR3nt: TGTGCCAGCAGTGAATTCTCGCGGGAGATCCACGAGCAGTACTTC
CDR3aa: CASSEFSREIHEQYF

abundance: .
v_gene: TRBV6-5
j_gene: TRBJ1-3
d_gene: TRBD1
CDR3nt: TGTGCCAGCAGTGAAACAGGGGTTGGAAACACCATATATTTT
CDR3aa: CASSETGVGNTIYF

abundance: .
v_gene: TRBV18
j_gene: TRBJ2-1
d_gene: .
CDR3nt: TGTGCCAGCTCACCCGAGTCGAAGCAGTTCTTC
CDR3aa: CASSPESKQFF

abundance: .
v_gene: TRBV30
j_gene: TRBJ1-5
d_gene: .
CDR3nt: TGTGCCTGGAGAGAAAGGACAGCTGAATTCGGTACGCGGCATTTT
CDR3aa: CAWRERTAEFGTRHF

abundance: .
v_gene: TRBV28
j_gene: TRBJ2-7
d_gene: TRBD2
CDR3nt: TGTGCCAGCAGTTTCGATCCTGGGAGGGGAACCTACGAGCAGTACTTC
CDR3aa: CASSFDPGRGTYEQYF

abundance: few
v_gene: TRBV5-1
j_gene: TRBJ1-2
d_gene: TRBD1
CDR3nt: TGCGCCAGCAGCTCGACAGGGGGCGTCTATGGCTACACCTTC
CDR3aa: CASSSTGGVYGYTF

abundance: .
v_gene: TRBV18
j_gene: TRBJ1-5
d_gene: TRBD1
CDR3nt: TGTGCCAGCTCACCACCCCGGGACAGGGAATATAGACCCCAGCATTTT
CDR3aa: CASSPPRDREYRPQHF

abundance: .
v_gene: TRBV6-5
j_gene: TRBJ1-2
d_gene: .
CDR3nt: TGTGCCAGCAGTTACTCGACAGTTGCTAATGTGGGAGGCTACACCTTC
CDR3aa: CASSYSTVANVGGYTF

abundance: .
v_gene: TRBV7-9
j_gene: TRBJ1-2
d_gene: .
CDR3nt: TGTGCCAGCAGCCAACGCATAGGCGGGAAGAATGGCTACACCTTC
CDR3aa: CASSQRIGGKNGYTF

abundance: .
v_gene: TRBV28
j_gene: TRBJ1-1
d_gene: .
CDR3nt: TGTGCCAGCAGTTTATCAGGGGCCATGAACACTGAAGCTTTCTTT
CDR3aa: CASSLSGAMNTEAFF

abundance: .
v_gene: TRBV5-1
j_gene: TRBJ2-5
d_gene: TRBD1
CDR3nt: TGCGCCAGCAGCTCGATGACAGGGGGGAAGTCAGAGACCCAGTACTTC
CDR3aa: CASSSMTGGKSETQYF

abundance: .
v_gene: TRBV27
j_gene: TRBJ1-2
d_gene: TRBD1
CDR3nt: TGTGCCAGCAGTCCCGGACAGGGCTATGGCTACACCTTC
CDR3aa: CASSPGQGYGYTF

abundance: .
v_gene: TRBV6-6
j_gene: TRBJ2-2
d_gene: TRBD2
CDR3nt: TGTGCCAGCAGTTTAGCGGGAAAGAACACCGGGGAGCTGTTTTTT
CDR3aa: CASSLAGKNTGELFF

abundance: .
v_gene: TRBV5-6
j_gene: TRBJ2-7
d_gene: TRBD2
CDR3nt: TGTGCCAGCACCTCTAGCGGGAGGGCGATGGTCGAGCAGTACTTC
CDR3aa: CASTSSGRAMVEQYF

abundance: .
v_gene: TRBV5-1
j_gene: TRBJ2-7
d_gene: TRBD2
CDR3nt: TGCGCCAGCAGCGGACGGACTAGCGGGACCTACGAGCAGTACTTC
CDR3aa: CASSGRTSGTYEQYF

abundance: few
v_gene: TRBV10-1
j_gene: TRBJ2-2
d_gene: TRBD2
CDR3nt: TGCGCCAGCAGTGAGAACCTAGCGGGGACTGGGGAGCTGTTTTTT
CDR3aa: CASSENLAGTGELFF

abundance: .
v_gene: TRBV7-8
j_gene: TRBJ2-6
d_gene: TRBD2
CDR3nt: TGTGCCAGCAGCTTAGTGGCTAGCGGTACTGGGGCCAACGTCCTGACTTTC
CDR3aa: CASSLVASGTGANVLTF

abundance: .
v_gene: TRBV9
j_gene: TRBJ1-2
d_gene: TRBD1
CDR3nt: TGTGCCAGCAGCCCGGACAGGGTGAACCGACTTTCCCGCGGCTACACCTTC
CDR3aa: CASSPDRVNRLSRGYTF

abundance: .
v_gene: TRBV13
j_gene: TRBJ2-7
d_gene: TRBD2
CDR3nt: TGTGCCAGCAGCCTCCTACTAGCGGGAGGCCCCCCCTCCTACGAGCAGTACTTC
CDR3aa: CASSLLLAGGPPSYEQYF

abundance: .
v_gene: TRBV28
j_gene: TRBJ1-2
d_gene: TRBD1
CDR3nt: TGTGCCAGTCTGCTTAGCAGGGGGGCTAACTATGGCTACACCTTC
CDR3aa: CASLLSRGANYGYTF

abundance: once
v_gene: TRBV27
j_gene: TRBJ2-3
d_gene: .
CDR3nt: TGTGCCAGCAGCACTAGAAAAGGAGATACGCAGTATTTT
CDR3aa: CASSTRKGDTQYF

abundance: .
v_gene: TRBV7-3
j_gene: TRBJ1-5
d_gene: .
CDR3nt: TGTGCCAGCAGCTTAAGTGGGGGGGGTCAGCCCCAGCATTTT
CDR3aa: CASSLSGGGQPQHF

abundance: few
v_gene: TRBV2
j_gene: TRBJ2-7
d_gene: .
CDR3nt: TGTGCCAGCACGCCGGTTGGCGAGCAGTACTTC
CDR3aa: CASTPVGEQYF

abundance: .
v_gene: TRBV5-1
j_gene: TRBJ1-6
d_gene: TRBD1
CDR3nt: TGCGCCAGCAGCATTGGGACAGTGGATCATTCACCCCTCCACTTT
CDR3aa: CASSIGTVDHSPLHF

abundance: .
v_gene: TRBV19
j_gene: TRBJ1-5
d_gene: TRBD1
CDR3nt: TGTGCCAGCAAGAACCTGACAGGGCATAGCAATCAGCCCCAGCATTTT
CDR3aa: CASKNLTGHSNQPQHF

abundance: .
v_gene: TRBV6-5
j_gene: TRBJ1-1
d_gene: TRBD1
CDR3nt: TGTGCCAGCTACTGGGCAGGGGGTACTGAAGCTTTCTTT
CDR3aa: CASYWAGGTEAFF

abundance: .
v_gene: TRBV10-3
j_gene: TRBJ2-5
d_gene: TRBD1
CDR3nt: TGTGCCATCAGGACAGGGCCACAGGGGGAGACCCAGTACTTC
CDR3aa: CAIRTGPQGETQYF

abundance: .
v_gene: TRBV4-2
j_gene: TRBJ2-2
d_gene: TRBD2
CDR3nt: TGTGCCAGCACTGCAGAAATTACGGGGGGAAGGGTGACCGGGGAGCTGTTTTTT
CDR3aa: CASTAEITGGRVTGELFF

abundance: .
v_gene: TRBV5-1
j_gene: TRBJ2-2
d_gene: TRBD2
CDR3nt: TGCGCCAGCAGCCCCCCGGGACTAGCGGACTCCCAATACACCGGGGAGCTGTTTTTT
CDR3aa: CASSPPGLADSQYTGELFF

abundance: .
v_gene: TRBV5-6
j_gene: TRBJ1-2
d_gene: TRBD1
CDR3nt: TGTGCCAGCAGCTTGGCAAAGGGACAGATTAACTATGGCTACACCTTC
CDR3aa: CASSLAKGQINYGYTF

abundance: .
v_gene: TRBV20-1
j_gene: TRBJ1-1
d_gene: .
CDR3nt: TGCAGTGCGTCGAGGTTCACTGAAGCTTTCTTT
CDR3aa: CSASRFTEAFF

abundance: .
v_gene: TRBV13
j_gene: TRBJ2-7
d_gene: TRBD1
CDR3nt: TGTGCCAGCAGCCAAACAAGACAGGGGGCGAACGAGCAGTACTTC
CDR3aa: CASSQTRQGANEQYF

abundance: .
v_gene: TRBV5-1
j_gene: TRBJ2-1
d_gene: TRBD2
CDR3nt: TGCGCCAGCAGGCGGACTAGCGGGAGGCCCAATGAGCAGTTCTTC
CDR3aa: CASRRTSGRPNEQFF

abundance: .
v_gene: TRBV14
j_gene: TRBJ2-7
d_gene: .
CDR3nt: TGTGCCAGCAGCCCTATGATGGAGCAGTACTTC
CDR3aa: CASSPMMEQYF

abundance: .
v_gene: TRBV5-1
j_gene: TRBJ2-7
d_gene: .
CDR3nt: TGCGCCAGCAGCTTGGGACAGCCTATACTTTCCTACGAGCAGTACTTC
CDR3aa: CASSLGQPILSYEQYF

abundance: .
v_gene: TRBV19
j_gene: TRBJ2-5
d_gene: .
CDR3nt: TGTGCCAGTAGTAATCCTGCACCAGGTCCCCAGCAAGAGACCCAGTACTTC
CDR3aa: CASSNPAPGPQQETQYF